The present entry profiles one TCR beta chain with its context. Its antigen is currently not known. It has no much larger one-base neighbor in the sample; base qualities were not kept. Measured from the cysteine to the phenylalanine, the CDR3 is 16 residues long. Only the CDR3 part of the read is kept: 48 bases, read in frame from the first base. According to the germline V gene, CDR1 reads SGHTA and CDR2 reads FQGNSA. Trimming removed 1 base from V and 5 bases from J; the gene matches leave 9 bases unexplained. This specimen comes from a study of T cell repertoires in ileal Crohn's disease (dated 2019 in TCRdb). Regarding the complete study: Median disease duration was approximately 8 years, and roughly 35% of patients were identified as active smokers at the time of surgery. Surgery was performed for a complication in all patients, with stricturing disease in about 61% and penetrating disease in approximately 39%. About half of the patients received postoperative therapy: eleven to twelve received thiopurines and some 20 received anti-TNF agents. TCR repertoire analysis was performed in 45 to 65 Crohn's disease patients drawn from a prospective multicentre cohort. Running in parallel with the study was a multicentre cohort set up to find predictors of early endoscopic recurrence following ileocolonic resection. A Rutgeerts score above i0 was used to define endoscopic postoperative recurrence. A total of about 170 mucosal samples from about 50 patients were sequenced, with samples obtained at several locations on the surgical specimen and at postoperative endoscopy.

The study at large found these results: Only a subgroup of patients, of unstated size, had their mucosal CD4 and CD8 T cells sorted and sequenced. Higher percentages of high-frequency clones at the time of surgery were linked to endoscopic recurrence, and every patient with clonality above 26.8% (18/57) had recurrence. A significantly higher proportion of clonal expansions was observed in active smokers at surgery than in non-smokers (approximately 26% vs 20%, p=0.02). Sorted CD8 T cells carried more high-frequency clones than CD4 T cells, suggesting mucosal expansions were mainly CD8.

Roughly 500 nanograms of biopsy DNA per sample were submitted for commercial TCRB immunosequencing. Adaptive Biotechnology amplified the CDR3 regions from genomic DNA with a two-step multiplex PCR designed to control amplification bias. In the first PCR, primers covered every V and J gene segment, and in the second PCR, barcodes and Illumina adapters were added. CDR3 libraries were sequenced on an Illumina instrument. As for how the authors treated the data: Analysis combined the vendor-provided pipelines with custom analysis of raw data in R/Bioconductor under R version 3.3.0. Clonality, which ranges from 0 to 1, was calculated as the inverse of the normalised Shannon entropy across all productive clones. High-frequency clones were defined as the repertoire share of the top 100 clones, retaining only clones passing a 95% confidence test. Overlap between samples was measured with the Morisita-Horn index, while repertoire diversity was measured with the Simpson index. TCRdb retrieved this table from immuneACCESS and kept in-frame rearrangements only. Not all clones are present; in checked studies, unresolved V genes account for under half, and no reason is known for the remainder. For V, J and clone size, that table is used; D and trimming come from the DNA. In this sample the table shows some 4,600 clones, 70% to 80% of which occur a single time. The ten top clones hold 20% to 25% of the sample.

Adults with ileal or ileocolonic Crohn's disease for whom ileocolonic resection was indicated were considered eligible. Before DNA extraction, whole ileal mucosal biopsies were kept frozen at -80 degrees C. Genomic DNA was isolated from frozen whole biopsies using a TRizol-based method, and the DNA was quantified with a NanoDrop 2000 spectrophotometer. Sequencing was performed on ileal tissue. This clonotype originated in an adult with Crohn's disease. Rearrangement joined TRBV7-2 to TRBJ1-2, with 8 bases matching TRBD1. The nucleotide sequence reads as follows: TGTGCCAGCAGCTTAGTGGCAGGGGGCGAGGGGTATGGCTACACCTTC. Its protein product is CASSLVAGGEGYGYTF.